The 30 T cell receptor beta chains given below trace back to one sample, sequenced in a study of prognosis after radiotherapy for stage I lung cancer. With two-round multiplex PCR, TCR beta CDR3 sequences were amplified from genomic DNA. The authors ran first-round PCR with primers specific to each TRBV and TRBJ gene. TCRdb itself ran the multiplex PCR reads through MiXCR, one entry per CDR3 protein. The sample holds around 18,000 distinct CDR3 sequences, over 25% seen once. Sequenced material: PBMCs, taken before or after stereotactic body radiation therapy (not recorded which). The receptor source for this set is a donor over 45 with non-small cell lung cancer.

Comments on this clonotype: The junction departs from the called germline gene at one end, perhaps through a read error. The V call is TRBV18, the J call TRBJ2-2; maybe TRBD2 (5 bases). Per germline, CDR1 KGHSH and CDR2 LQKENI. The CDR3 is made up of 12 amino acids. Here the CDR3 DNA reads TGTGCCAGCTCATCTAACACCGGGGAGCTGGTTTTT. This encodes CASSSNTGELVF.

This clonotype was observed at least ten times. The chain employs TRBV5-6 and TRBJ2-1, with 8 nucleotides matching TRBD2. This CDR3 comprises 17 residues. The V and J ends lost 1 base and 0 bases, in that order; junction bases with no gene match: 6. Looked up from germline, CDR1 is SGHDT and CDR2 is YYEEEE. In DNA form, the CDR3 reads TGTGCCAGCAGCTTGCCCCCGGGAGGGAGCTCCTACAATGAGCAGTTCTTC. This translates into CASSLPPGGSSYNEQFF.

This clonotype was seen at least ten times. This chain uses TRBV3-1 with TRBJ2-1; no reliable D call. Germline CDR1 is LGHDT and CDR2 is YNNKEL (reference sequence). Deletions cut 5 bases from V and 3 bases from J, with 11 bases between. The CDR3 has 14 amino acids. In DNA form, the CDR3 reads TGTGCCAGCAGCGAGGTACCGATCTACAATGAGCAGTTCTTC. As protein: CASSEVPIYNEQFF.

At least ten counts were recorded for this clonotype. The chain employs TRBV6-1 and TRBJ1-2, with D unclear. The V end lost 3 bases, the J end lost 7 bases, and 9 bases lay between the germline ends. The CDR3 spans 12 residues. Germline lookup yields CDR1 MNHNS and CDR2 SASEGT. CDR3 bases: TGTGCCAGCAGTGATATCGAGACTGGCTACACCTTC. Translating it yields CASSDIETGYTF.

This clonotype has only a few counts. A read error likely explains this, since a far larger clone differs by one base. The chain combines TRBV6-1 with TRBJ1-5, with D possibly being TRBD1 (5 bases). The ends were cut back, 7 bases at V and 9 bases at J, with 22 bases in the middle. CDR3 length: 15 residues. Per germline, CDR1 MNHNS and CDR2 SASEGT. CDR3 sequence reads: CASIWGGSESAPQHF. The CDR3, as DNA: TGTGCCAGCATTTGGGGGGGGAGCGAATCAGCGCCCCAGCATTTT.

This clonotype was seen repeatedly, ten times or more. The CDR3: CASSLGGTGGETQYF. CDR3 DNA sequence: TGTGCCAGCAGCTTAGGTGGGACAGGGGGAGAGACCCAGTACTTC. The chain couples TRBV11-2 to TRBJ2-5, with 11 bases identical to TRBD1. The ends lost 1 base at V and 4 bases at J; junction bases unmatched: 2. The CDR3 length is 15 residues. The germline V gene has CDR1 SGHAT and CDR2 FQNNGV.

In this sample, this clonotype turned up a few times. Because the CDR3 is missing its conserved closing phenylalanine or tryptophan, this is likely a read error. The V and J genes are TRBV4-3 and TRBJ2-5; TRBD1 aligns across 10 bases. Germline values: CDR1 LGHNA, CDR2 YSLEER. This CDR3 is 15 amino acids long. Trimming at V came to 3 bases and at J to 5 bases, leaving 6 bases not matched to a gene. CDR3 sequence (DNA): TGCGCCAGCAGCCAGGACAGGGGGGTTTCGGAGACCCAGTACCTC. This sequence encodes CASSQDRGVSETQYL.

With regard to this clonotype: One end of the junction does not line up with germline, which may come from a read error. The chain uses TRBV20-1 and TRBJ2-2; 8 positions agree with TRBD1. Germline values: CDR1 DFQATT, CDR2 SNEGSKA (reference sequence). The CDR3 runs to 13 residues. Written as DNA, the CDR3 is TGCAGTGCAAGTGACAGGGGCACCGGGAAGCTGTTTTTT. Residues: CSASDRGTGKLFF.

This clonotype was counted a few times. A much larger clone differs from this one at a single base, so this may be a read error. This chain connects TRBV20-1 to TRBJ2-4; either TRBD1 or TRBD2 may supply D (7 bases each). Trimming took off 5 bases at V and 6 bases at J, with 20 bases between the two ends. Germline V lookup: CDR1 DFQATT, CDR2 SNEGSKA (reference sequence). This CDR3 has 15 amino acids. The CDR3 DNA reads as TGCAGTGCTTGCCCAGGGGGGGGCTTTGGAAACATTCAGTACTTC. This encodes CSACPGGGFGNIQYF.

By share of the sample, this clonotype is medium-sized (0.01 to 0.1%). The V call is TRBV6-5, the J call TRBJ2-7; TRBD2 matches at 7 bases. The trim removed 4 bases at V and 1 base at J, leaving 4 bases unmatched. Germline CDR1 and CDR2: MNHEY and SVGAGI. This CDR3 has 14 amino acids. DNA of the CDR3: TGTGCCAGCAGTTTGGGCGGGAGATCCTACGAGCAGTACTTC. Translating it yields CASSLGGRSYEQYF.

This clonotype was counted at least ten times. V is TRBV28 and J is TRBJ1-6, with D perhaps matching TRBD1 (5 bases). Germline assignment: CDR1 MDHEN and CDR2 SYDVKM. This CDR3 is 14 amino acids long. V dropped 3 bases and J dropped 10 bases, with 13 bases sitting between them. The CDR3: CASSFPGGVSPLHF. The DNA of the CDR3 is TGTGCCAGCAGTTTCCCGGGGGGGGTATCACCCCTCCACTTT.

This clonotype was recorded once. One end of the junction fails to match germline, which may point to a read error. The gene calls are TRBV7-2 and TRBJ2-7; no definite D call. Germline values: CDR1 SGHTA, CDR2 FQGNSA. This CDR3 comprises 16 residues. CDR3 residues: CASSLAMAGAIYERYF. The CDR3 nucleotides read TGTGCCAGCAGCTTAGCGATGGCCGGAGCTATCTACGAGCGGTACTTC.

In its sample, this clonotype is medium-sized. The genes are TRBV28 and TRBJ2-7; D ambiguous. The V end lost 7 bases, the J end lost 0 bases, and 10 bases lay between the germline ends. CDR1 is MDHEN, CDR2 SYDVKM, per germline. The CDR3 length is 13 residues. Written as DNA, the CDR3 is TGTGCCAGCACAGGCTTGAGCTCCTACGAGCAGTACTTC. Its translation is CASTGLSSYEQYF.

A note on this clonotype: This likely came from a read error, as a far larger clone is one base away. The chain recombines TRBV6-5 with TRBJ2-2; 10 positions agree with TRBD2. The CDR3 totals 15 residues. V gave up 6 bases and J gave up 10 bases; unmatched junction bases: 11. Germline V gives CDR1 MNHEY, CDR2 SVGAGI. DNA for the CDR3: TGTGCCAGCAGCGGCCCTAGCGGGAGTGCCGTGGAGCTGTTTTTT. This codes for CASSGPSGSAVELFF.

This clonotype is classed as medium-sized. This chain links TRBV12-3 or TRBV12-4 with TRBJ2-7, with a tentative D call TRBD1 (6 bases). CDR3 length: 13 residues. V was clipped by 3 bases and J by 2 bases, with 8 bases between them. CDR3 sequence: CASSFGQTYEQYF. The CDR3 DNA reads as TGTGCCAGCAGTTTTGGACAGACCTACGAGCAGTACTTC.

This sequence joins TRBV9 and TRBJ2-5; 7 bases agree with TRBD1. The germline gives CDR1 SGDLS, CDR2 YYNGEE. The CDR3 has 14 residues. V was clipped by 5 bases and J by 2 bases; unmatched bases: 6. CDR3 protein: CASRGGSPQETQYF. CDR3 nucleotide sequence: TGTGCCAGCAGAGGGGGCTCCCCACAAGAGACCCAGTACTTC.

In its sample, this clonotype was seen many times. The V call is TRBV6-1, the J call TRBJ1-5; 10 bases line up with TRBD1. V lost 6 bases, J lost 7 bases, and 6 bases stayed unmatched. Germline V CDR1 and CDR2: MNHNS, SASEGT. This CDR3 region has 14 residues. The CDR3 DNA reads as TGTGCCAGCAGCCCGACAGGGGGCTTCCAGCCCCAGCATTTT. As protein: CASSPTGGFQPQHF.

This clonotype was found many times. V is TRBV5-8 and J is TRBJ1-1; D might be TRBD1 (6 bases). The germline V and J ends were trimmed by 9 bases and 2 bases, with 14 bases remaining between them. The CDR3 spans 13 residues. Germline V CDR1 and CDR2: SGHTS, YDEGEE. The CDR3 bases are TGTGCCACATCGGGGGACATTAACACTGAAGCTTTCTTT. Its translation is CATSGDINTEAFF.

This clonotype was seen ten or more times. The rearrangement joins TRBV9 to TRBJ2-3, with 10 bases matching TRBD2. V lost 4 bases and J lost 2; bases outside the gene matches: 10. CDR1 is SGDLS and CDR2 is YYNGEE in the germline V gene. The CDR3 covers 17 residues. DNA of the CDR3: TGTGCCAGCAGCCCTTCACCCGGGACTAGCGCCACAGATACGCAGTATTTT. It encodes CASSPSPGTSATDTQYF.

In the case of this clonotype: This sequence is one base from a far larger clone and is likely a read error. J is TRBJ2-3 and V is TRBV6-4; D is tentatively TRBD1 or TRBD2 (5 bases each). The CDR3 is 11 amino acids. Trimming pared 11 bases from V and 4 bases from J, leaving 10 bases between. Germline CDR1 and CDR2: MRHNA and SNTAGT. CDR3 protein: CAAGTSDTQYF. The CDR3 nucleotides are TGTGCCGCCGGGACGTCAGATACGCAGTATTTT.

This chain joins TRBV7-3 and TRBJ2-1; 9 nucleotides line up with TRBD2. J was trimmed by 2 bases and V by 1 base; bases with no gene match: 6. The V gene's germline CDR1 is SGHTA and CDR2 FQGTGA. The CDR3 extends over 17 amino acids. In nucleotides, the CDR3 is TGTGCCAGCAGCTTAAAGGTGGGCGGGAGGGCCTACAATGAGCAGTTCTTC. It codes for CASSLKVGGRAYNEQFF.

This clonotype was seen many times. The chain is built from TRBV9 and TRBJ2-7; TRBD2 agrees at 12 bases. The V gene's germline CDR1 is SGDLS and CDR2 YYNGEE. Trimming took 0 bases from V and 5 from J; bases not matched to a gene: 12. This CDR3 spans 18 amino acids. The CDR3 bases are TGTGCCAGCAGCGTAGACCCTAGCGGGAGGGCCGCTGGGGACGAGCAGTACTTC. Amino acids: CASSVDPSGRAAGDEQYF.

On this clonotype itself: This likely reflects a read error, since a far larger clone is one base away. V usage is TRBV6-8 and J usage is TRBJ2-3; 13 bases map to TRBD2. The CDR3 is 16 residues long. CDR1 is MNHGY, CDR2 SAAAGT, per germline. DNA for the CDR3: TGTACCAGCGGGGGGACTAGCGGGACTAGCACAGATACGCAGTATTTT. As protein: CTSGGTSGTSTDTQYF.

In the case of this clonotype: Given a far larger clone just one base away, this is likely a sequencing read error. This CDR3 reads CAGSYPRQGAIYEQYF. The DNA of the CDR3 is TGTGCCGGCAGTTACCCCCGACAGGGGGCAATCTACGAGCAGTACTTC. The chain couples TRBV6-8 to TRBJ2-7; 10 positions agree with TRBD1. There are 16 residues in the CDR3. Germline CDR1 is MNHGY and CDR2 is SAAAGT.

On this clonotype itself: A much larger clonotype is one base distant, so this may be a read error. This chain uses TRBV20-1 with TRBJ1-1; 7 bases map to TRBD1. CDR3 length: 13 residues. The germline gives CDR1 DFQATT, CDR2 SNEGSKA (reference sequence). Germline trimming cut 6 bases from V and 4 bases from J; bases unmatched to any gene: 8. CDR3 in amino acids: CSANGQVITEAFF. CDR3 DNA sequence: TGCAGTGCAAATGGACAGGTGATCACTGAAGCTTTCTTT.

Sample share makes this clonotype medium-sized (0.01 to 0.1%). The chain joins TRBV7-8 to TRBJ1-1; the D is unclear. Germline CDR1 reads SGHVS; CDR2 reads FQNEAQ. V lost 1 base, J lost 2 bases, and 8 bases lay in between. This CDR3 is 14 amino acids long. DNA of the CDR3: TGTGCCAGCAGCTTAGGGCCGGGTAACACTGAAGCTTTCTTT. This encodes CASSLGPGNTEAFF.

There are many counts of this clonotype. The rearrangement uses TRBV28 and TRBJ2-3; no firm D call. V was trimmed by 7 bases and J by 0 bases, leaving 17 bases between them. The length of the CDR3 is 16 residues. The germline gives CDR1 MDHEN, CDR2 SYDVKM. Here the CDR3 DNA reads TGTGCCAGCACCTCTTCGGGCTCAACTAGCACAGATACGCAGTATTTT. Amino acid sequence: CASTSSGSTSTDTQYF. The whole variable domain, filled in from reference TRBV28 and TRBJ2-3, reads DVKVTQSSRYLVKRTGEKVFLECVQDMDHENMFWYRQDPGLGLRLIYFSYDVKMKEKGDIPEGYSVSREKKERFSLILESASTNQTSMYLCASTSSGSTSTDTQYFGPGTRLTVL.

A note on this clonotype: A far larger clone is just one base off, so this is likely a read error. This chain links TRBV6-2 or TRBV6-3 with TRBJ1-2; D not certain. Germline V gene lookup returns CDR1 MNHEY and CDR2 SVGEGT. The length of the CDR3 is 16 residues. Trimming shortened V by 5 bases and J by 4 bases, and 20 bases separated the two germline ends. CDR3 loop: CASSESTRSGAYGYTF. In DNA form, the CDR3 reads TGTGCCAGCAGTGAATCGACGAGAAGCGGTGCCTATGGCTACACCTTC.

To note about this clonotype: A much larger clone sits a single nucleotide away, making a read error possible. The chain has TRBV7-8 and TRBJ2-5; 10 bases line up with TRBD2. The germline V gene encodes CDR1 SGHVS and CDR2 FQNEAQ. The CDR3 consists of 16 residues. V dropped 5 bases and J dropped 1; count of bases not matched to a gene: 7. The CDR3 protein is CASSPHSGRSQETQYF. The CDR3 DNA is TGTGCCAGCAGCCCCCATAGCGGGAGGAGCCAAGAGACCCAGTACTTC.

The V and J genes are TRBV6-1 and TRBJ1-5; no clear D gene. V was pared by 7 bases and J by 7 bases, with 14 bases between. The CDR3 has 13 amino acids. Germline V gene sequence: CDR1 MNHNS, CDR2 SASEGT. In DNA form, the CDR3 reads TGTGCCAGCAATTCGGGGTTGGAACAGCCCCAGCATTTT. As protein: CASNSGLEQPQHF.